There are many counts of the clone carrying this TCR beta chain. The antigen remains undetermined. This sample is part of a study of CD8+CD57+ T cells in acquired aplastic anemia. Whole-study context: DNA per sorted CD4+ or CD8+ sample ranged roughly 0.19 to 30 ug, averaging roughly 3.2 ug. Broader study findings: Researchers report that about 29 CD8+ CDR3 sequences appeared in both patients and controls.

The template used for profiling TCR beta VDJ and CDR3 was genomic DNA. MiXCR was run by TCRdb on the reads, yielding one entry per CDR3 protein. Here the sample spans 160,000 or so distinct CDR3 sequences, roughly 48% being singletons. All patients picked for sequencing had shown, by flow cytometry, an expansion of CD8+CD57+ cells. The CDR3 sequence is 14 residues long. V was clipped by 2 bases and J by 2 bases, with 8 bases between them. Looked up from germline, CDR1 is ENHRY and CDR2 is SYGVKD. Material for sequencing was sorted CD4+, CD8+, or CD8+CD57+ T cells (not recorded which) from PBMCs. This chain joins TRBV10-3 and TRBJ2-3; D may be TRBD2 (7 bases). The sequence derives from a human donor with aplastic anemia. The CDR3, as DNA: TGTGCCATCAGTGAGCGGGGGGCCACAGATACGCAGTATTTT. Residues: CAISERGATDTQYF.